This record looks at one TCR beta chain sequence and its context. Its specificity is unknown. This CDR3 is 12 amino acids long. Germline lookup yields CDR1 MNHNS and CDR2 SASEGT. The V and J ends lost 2 bases and 5 bases respectively, with 5 bases between them. Sequencing sought depths of 1 in 200,000 to 1 in 1 million T cells. Using immunoSEQ multiplex PCR, the repertoire was profiled, and TCRdb retains in-frame clones only, with some absent. The profile covers approximately 26,000 clones, with 55% to 75% appearing a single time and under 50% taken by the ten largest. The data belong to a study of cytotoxic CD8 clonotypes in ibrutinib-treated CLL. Study-level information: The group held more than 10 relapsed/refractory and around 14 treatment-naive patients, with fewer than 18 IGHV unmutated. Roughly 25 partial and 2 complete responses; at median 68 months, 14 remitted, 12 progressed.

General study results and limits: Public clonotypes, rarely seen, contracted or held steady on treatment.

The starting material was PBMCs, obtained after 12 months of ibrutinib treatment. The chain uses TRBV6-1 and TRBJ2-3; no definite D call. The origin of this receptor is a human donor with chronic lymphocytic leukemia. The chain's CDR3 is CASSELLDTQYF. DNA of the CDR3: TGTGCCAGCAGTGAATTGTTAGATACGCAGTATTTT.